This TCR beta chain was profiled in a study of blood T cell repertoires in COVID-19. Study information: The United States, Italy and Spain supplied acute and convalescent COVID-19 samples.

Looked up from germline, CDR1 is MRHNA and CDR2 is SNTAGT. The CDR3 contains 15 residues. V shed 4 bases and J 5 bases; nucleotides not matched to a gene: 8. Original data processing: Estimation of nucleated cell counts relied on the amplification of reference gene primers. Sequencing used immunoSEQ multiplex PCR; TCRdb keeps in-frame clones, though not all of them. V and J calls and clone size are as listed in that table; D and trimming were resolved from the DNA. The sample holds approximately 44,000 clones; almost 80% are singletons and the top ten take around a third. This TCR was sampled from a woman aged 80 or over with acute or convalescent COVID-19. This rearrangement joins TRBV6-4 to TRBJ2-1; 7 bases match TRBD2. Sequencing input: peripheral blood. This chain's CDR3 is CASSAVAGEDNEQFF. For the CDR3, the DNA is TGTGCCAGCAGTGCCGTTGCGGGAGAGGACAATGAGCAGTTCTTC.